This is a list of T cell receptor beta chains from one sample in a study of T cell changes during pregnancy in multiple sclerosis. The data were produced by immunoSEQ multiplex PCR, yet TCRdb's version contains in-frame clones alone and is incomplete. Of almost 50,000 clones in the sample, around 90% are singletons; the top ten hold 10% to 13%. Sequenced material: CD8+ T cells from peripheral blood mononuclear cells, taken after pregnancy. These receptors all come from a female donor with multiple sclerosis, enrolled in a pregnancy study. Each CDR3 is given with its conserved first and last residue. The D gene is left open where the match is weak. Clone sizes are given selectively: once, few, many, or a class where the clone is expanded.

.	TRBD2	TRBJ2-7	TRBV11-2	14	CASSFSGGFYEQYF	TGTGCCAGCAGCTTTAGCGGGGGGTTCTACGAGCAGTACTTC
.	.	TRBJ2-7	TRBV14	14	CASSQDWGAYEQYF	TGTGCCAGCAGCCAAGATTGGGGGGCCTACGAGCAGTACTTC
.	TRBD1	TRBJ1-3	TRBV9	16	CASSAPGQTAGNTIYF	TGTGCCAGCAGCGCCCCGGGACAGACCGCTGGAAACACCATATATTTT
once	.	TRBJ2-1	TRBV27	14	CASSPRQVYNEQFF	TGTGCCAGCAGTCCCCGACAGGTTTACAATGAGCAGTTCTTC
.	.	TRBJ2-3	TRBV27	13	CASIGPIGGTQYF	TGTGCCAGCATAGGACCAATCGGGGGTACGCAGTATTTT
.	.	TRBJ1-1	TRBV28	14	CATIRIGVRTEAFF	TGTGCCACCATCAGAATAGGGGTCCGAACTGAAGCTTTCTTT
.	.	TRBJ1-5	TRBV19	14	CASSTRAFNQPQHF	TGTGCCAGTAGTACCAGGGCCTTCAATCAGCCCCAGCATTTT
.	.	TRBJ2-7	TRBV5-4	14	CASSLVAEAYEQYF	TGTGCCAGCAGCTTGGTAGCGGAGGCCTACGAGCAGTACTTC
.	TRBD1	TRBJ2-5	TRBV19	9	CASRGSQYF	TGTGCCAGCAGGGGGTCCCAGTACTTC
.	.	TRBJ1-2	TRBV5-6	16	CASSSVTTTVLDGYTF	TGTGCCAGCAGCTCTGTCACAACGACAGTTCTTGATGGCTACACCTTC
.	.	TRBJ2-1	TRBV5-1	17	CASSPPGALGSYNEQFF	TGCGCCAGCAGCCCCCCAGGGGCCCTAGGATCCTACAATGAGCAGTTCTTC
.	.	TRBJ1-2	TRBV7-9	16	CASSSSQGFGNYGYTF	TGTGCCAGCAGCTCGTCACAGGGATTTGGGAACTATGGCTACACCTTC
.	.	TRBJ2-7	TRBV6-5	15	CASSYSQRSSYEQYF	TGTGCCAGCAGTTACTCCCAGCGGAGCTCCTACGAGCAGTACTTC
.	.	TRBJ1-5	TRBV7-6	13	CASSAAGFQPQHF	TGTGCCAGCAGCGCCGCAGGGTTTCAGCCCCAGCATTTT
.	TRBD1	TRBJ2-7	TRBV15	17	CATSRDGPGQGASEQYF	TGTGCCACCAGCAGAGATGGTCCGGGACAGGGGGCTAGCGAGCAGTACTTC
many	TRBD1	TRBJ2-7	TRBV4-1	13	CASSQSQGYEQYF	TGCGCCAGCAGCCAATCACAGGGGTACGAGCAGTACTTC
.	.	TRBJ2-7	TRBV6-6	14	CASSTGGGSDEQYF	TGTGCCAGCAGTACCGGAGGGGGCAGCGACGAGCAGTACTTC
once	.	TRBJ2-1	TRBV6-6	14	CASSYYLTGNEQFF	TGTGCCAGCAGTTACTACTTAACGGGCAATGAGCAGTTCTTC
.	.	TRBJ1-1	TRBV19	13	CASSIGFGGEAFF	TGTGCCAGTAGTATAGGCTTTGGCGGTGAAGCTTTCTTT
.	.	TRBJ2-1	TRBV4-1	16	CASSQERADSYNEQFF	TGCGCCAGCAGCCAAGAGCGGGCGGACTCCTACAATGAGCAGTTCTTC
.	.	TRBJ2-3	TRBV13	17	CASSPFAGGGGTDTQYF	TGTGCCAGCAGCCCCTTTGCTGGGGGGGGCGGCACAGATACGCAGTATTTT
many	.	TRBJ2-7	TRBV2	13	CASSPDNSYEQYF	TGTGCCAGCAGTCCCGACAATTCCTACGAGCAGTACTTC
.	TRBD1	TRBJ2-7	TRBV7-9	15	CASSQTGQGLHEQYF	TGTGCCAGCAGCCAAACCGGACAGGGGCTACACGAGCAGTACTTC
.	.	TRBJ1-1	TRBV28	16	CASSLRRGRGFTEAFF	TGTGCCAGCAGTTTACGGAGGGGCAGAGGATTCACTGAAGCTTTCTTT
once	TRBD2	TRBJ2-5	TRBV2	16	CASSEEGLAGDETQYF	TGTGCCAGCAGTGAAGAGGGACTAGCGGGAGATGAGACCCAGTACTTC
.	.	TRBJ1-1	TRBV7-8	15	CASSLAITWRTEAFF	TGTGCCAGCAGCTTAGCAATAACCTGGAGGACTGAAGCTTTCTTT
.	.	TRBJ1-1	TRBV7-6	13	CASSLDGPTEAFF	TGTGCCAGCAGCTTAGATGGCCCCACTGAAGCTTTCTTT
.	.	TRBJ2-2	TRBV11-2	15	CASSLGGGNTGELFF	TGTGCCAGCAGCTTAGGGGGGGGCAACACCGGGGAGCTGTTTTTT
.	TRBD1	TRBJ1-3	TRBV6-5	14	CASSGTDSGNTIYF	TGTGCCAGCAGTGGGACAGACTCTGGAAACACCATATATTTT
once	TRBD1	TRBJ2-7	TRBV18	15	CASSPGQGDSYEQYF	TGTGCCAGCTCACCGGGACAGGGTGACTCCTACGAGCAGTACTTC
.	TRBD2	TRBJ2-5	TRBV27	16	CASSLSGLAGGETQYF	TGTGCCAGCAGTTTATCGGGACTAGCGGGGGGGGAGACCCAGTACTTC
once	TRBD1	TRBJ1-1	TRBV10-2	14	CASIPGQGLAEAFF	TGCGCCAGCATTCCGGGACAGGGCCTCGCTGAAGCTTTCTTT
.	TRBD1	TRBJ1-2	TRBV9	15	CASSVVDRGAFGYTF	TGTGCCAGCAGCGTAGTCGACAGGGGGGCATTTGGCTACACCTTC
.	.	TRBJ1-2	TRBV30	12	CAWTYTNYGYTF	TGTGCCTGGACGTACACAAACTATGGCTACACCTTC
few	.	TRBJ1-4	TRBV9	13	CASSSGGNEKLFF	TGTGCCAGCAGCAGCGGGGGTAATGAAAAACTGTTTTTT
few	TRBD1	TRBJ1-1	TRBV6-5	14	CASSQTGLNTEAFF	TGTGCCAGCAGCCAGACAGGGTTGAACACTGAAGCTTTCTTT
.	.	TRBJ1-1	TRBV19	13	CASSPGHGTEAFF	TGTGCCAGTAGTCCGGGACACGGCACTGAAGCTTTCTTT
.	.	TRBJ1-2	TRBV6-1	14	CASSDFTGIWGYTF	TGTGCCAGCAGTGACTTTACAGGGATTTGGGGCTACACCTTC
.	.	TRBJ2-2	TRBV6-5	14	CASSGQTLTGELFF	TGTGCCAGCAGTGGACAGACCCTCACCGGGGAGCTGTTTTTT
.	TRBD2	TRBJ2-5	TRBV15	15	CATSKPGLAGETQYF	TGTGCCACCAGCAAACCGGGACTAGCTGGGGAGACCCAGTACTTC
.	TRBD1	TRBJ2-7	TRBV29-1	15	CSVEGTGNGEYEQYF	TGCAGCGTTGAAGGGACAGGCAATGGGGAGTACGAGCAGTACTTC
.	TRBD1	TRBJ2-6	TRBV7-9	15	CASGGTGAGANVLTF	TGTGCCAGTGGCGGGACAGGGGCGGGGGCCAACGTCCTGACTTTC
.	.	TRBJ2-3	TRBV27	17	CASSPLPPAGSTDTQYF	TGTGCCAGCAGTCCTTTACCCCCGGCGGGGAGCACAGATACGCAGTATTTT
.	TRBD1	TRBJ2-1	TRBV6-4	13	CASSDGTGNEQFF	TGTGCCAGCAGTGACGGGACAGGGAATGAGCAGTTCTTC
.	.	TRBJ1-1	TRBV7-9	15	CASSQGPGRGTEAFF	TGTGCCAGCAGCCAGGGGCCGGGACGAGGAACTGAAGCTTTCTTT
.	TRBD1	TRBJ2-1	TRBV9	19	CASSVVSEGTGVSYNEQFF	TGTGCCAGCAGCGTAGTCTCGGAAGGGACAGGGGTCTCCTACAATGAGCAGTTCTTC
.	TRBD2	TRBJ2-1	TRBV6-5	14	CASSLAGGYNEQFF	TGTGCCAGCAGTTTAGCGGGAGGCTACAATGAGCAGTTCTTC
.	TRBD1	TRBJ1-1	TRBV10-1	14	CASSEMQGDTEAFF	TGCGCCAGCAGTGAAATGCAGGGGGATACTGAAGCTTTCTTT
.	TRBD1	TRBJ1-1	TRBV9	15	CASSPSGGLNTEAFF	TGTGCCAGCAGCCCGTCAGGGGGACTGAACACTGAAGCTTTCTTT
.	.	TRBJ2-1	TRBV7-3	12	CASSSQGNEQFF	TGTGCCAGCAGCTCCCAGGGGAATGAGCAGTTCTTC
.	.	TRBJ2-5	TRBV9	16	CASSVQDLGGGETQYF	TGTGCCAGCAGCGTCCAAGATCTGGGGGGAGGAGAGACCCAGTACTTC
.	TRBD2	TRBJ2-7	TRBV27	14	CASSLAGGRPEQYF	TGTGCCAGCAGTTTGGCGGGGGGCCGTCCAGAGCAGTACTTC
once	.	TRBJ2-1	TRBV11-2	15	CASSYPGRGGDEQFF	TGTGCCAGCAGCTACCCGGGTAGGGGAGGCGATGAGCAGTTCTTC
.	.	TRBJ1-1	TRBV11-2	14	CASSSGGRNTEAFF	TGTGCCAGCAGCTCGGGGGGGAGGAACACTGAAGCTTTCTTT